Below, one T cell receptor (beta chain) is given with its context. Its target is not known. The sample belongs to a study of PD-1 blockade in mismatch repair-deficient tumors. Study summary: Patients had some twelve mismatch repair-deficient cancer types, all previously treated and progressing.

The CDR3 sequence is 17 residues long. The V and J ends lost 6 bases and 6 bases, in that order; junction bases with no gene match: 16. Germline loops: CDR1 MRHNA, CDR2 SNTAGT. Method: immunoSEQ multiplex PCR; TCRdb's copy keeps in-frame clones and lacks some. The table has 40,000 to 60,000 clones, roughly 80% seen once. General observations from the study: Tumor-resident clones, often undetectable pretreatment in blood, expanded then contracted after pembrolizumab.

The TCR-sequenced patients were a few responders to pembrolizumab. Sequencing was performed on peripheral blood, taken 20 weeks after starting pembrolizumab. V is TRBV6-4 and J is TRBJ2-3; 9 bases are shared with TRBD2. The clonotype originates from an adult with mismatch repair-deficient cancer. The chain's CDR3 is CASSAPLAGSACDTQYF. DNA of the CDR3: TGTGCCAGCAGCGCCCCCCTAGCGGGATCGGCATGCGATACGCAGTATTTT.